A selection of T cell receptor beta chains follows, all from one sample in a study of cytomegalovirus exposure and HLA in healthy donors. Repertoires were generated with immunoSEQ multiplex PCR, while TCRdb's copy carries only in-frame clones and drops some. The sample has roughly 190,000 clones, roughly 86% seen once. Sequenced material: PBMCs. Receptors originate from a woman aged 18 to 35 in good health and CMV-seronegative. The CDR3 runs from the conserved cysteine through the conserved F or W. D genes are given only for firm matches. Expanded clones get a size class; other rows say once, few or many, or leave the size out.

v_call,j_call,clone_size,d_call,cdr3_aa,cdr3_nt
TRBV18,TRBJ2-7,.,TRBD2,CASSLGLAGLGEQYF,TGTGCCAGCTCACTAGGACTAGCGGGACTTGGCGAGCAGTACTTC
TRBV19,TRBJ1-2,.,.,CASSLRTEGYGYTF,TGTGCCAGTAGCCTACGGACAGAAGGCTATGGCTACACCTTC
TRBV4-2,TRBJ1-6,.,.,CASSQDGTRYSPLHF,TGTGCCAGCAGCCAAGACGGGACTCGGTACTCACCCCTCCACTTT
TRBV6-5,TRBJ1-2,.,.,CASKGGYGYTF,TGTGCCAGCAAAGGCGGCTATGGCTACACCTTC
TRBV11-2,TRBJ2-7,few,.,CASNWGRVGYEQYF,TGTGCCAGCAACTGGGGCAGGGTGGGCTACGAGCAGTACTTC
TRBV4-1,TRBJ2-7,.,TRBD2,CASSPPLAGGRGQYF,TGCGCCAGCAGCCCCCCCCTAGCGGGAGGGAGGGGGCAGTACTTC
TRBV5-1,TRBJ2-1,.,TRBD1,CASSLSRDRIQGYNEQFF,TGCGCCAGCAGCCTCTCCCGGGACAGGATCCAAGGGTACAATGAGCAGTTCTTC
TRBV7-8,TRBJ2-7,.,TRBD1,CASSYAGDRGFGEQYF,TGTGCCAGCAGCTATGCCGGGGACAGGGGCTTCGGCGAGCAGTACTTC
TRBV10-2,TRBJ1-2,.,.,CASKMTGVYGYTF,TGCGCCAGCAAAATGACAGGCGTCTATGGCTACACCTTC
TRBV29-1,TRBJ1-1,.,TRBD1,CSVEVTTGVEAFF,TGCAGCGTAGAAGTAACTACAGGGGTTGAAGCTTTCTTT
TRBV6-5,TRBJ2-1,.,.,CASSYSLGSKGEQFF,TGTGCCAGCAGTTACTCGCTGGGGAGCAAAGGCGAGCAGTTCTTC
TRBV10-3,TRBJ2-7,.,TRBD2,CAISGTGRNLGDF,TGTGCCATCAGTGGGACCGGGAGGAACTTAGGGGACTTC
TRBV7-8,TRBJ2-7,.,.,CASSREQGSYEQYF,TGTGCCAGCAGCCGTGAACAGGGATCGTACGAGCAGTACTTC
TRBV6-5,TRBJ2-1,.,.,CASGYSAYNEQFF,TGTGCCAGCGGTTACAGCGCCTACAATGAGCAGTTCTTC
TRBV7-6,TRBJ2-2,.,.,CASSLRTRGRTTGELFF,TGTGCCAGCAGCCTGCGGACACGCGGCAGGACAACCGGGGAGCTGTTTTTT